The clone carrying this T cell receptor beta chain appeared once. This CDR3 has 13 residues. Trimming removed 5 bases at V and 4 bases at J, with 12 bases between. The germline V gene encodes CDR1 MNHNY and CDR2 SVGAGI (reference sequence). The record originates from a study of OX40 agonist ivuxolimab in advanced cancers. The protocol was immunoSEQ multiplex PCR, while the TCRdb copy is restricted to in-frame clones and leaves out a portion. The table has around 49,000 clones, roughly 84% seen once; the top ten hold approximately 16%. The receptor comes from an adult with an advanced solid tumor such as melanoma, head and neck, liver or kidney cancer. The sample in question was CD4+ or CD8+ T cells sorted from blood, obtained in a trial of the OX40 agonist ivuxolimab. The rearrangement links TRBV6-6 to TRBJ2-7, with D perhaps matching TRBD1 (6 bases). The DNA for the CDR3 is TGTGCCAGCAGTAACAGGGCCGGGTACGAGCAGTACTTC. Encoded protein: CASSNRAGYEQYF.